One sample yielded the 4 T cell receptor beta chains listed below, sequenced in a study of CXCR3-negative and CXCR3-positive naive CD8 T cells (dated by TCRdb to 2018 to 2020). General study outcomes and caveats: TRB CDR3s from CXCR3-positive naive cells showed higher hydrophobicity (lower Kidera factor 4), lower energy, and higher strength and volume indices than CXCR3-negative naive cells.

No antigen has been identified for these receptors. Sequencing instrument: NextSeq 550. The Human TCR Profiling Kit (MiLaboratory) was used to make UMI-labeled 5' RACE TRB cDNA libraries. Once TCRdb had reprocessed the reads, it stored one entry per CDR3 protein sequence and supplied no DNA. This sample's table lists roughly 120,000 distinct CDR3 sequences. Roughly 0.62% of the sample goes to the ten largest clones. Sequencing input: naive CXCR3+ CD8+ T cells from blood. Taken with the paper, the label for cell subset or site translates to: CD45RO-CCR7+CD27+CD95- naive CD8+ T cells expressing CXCR3 (TNR3+). The receptor source for this set is a human donor in good health. Some clones in this sample may be carry-over from other donors' samples.

The CDR3 protein is CASSLQGPTEAFF. This sequence joins TRBV27 and TRBJ1-1; without DNA, the TCRdb call of TRBD1 cannot be checked. This CDR3 comprises 13 residues. Per germline, CDR1 MNHEY and CDR2 SMNVEV (reference sequence).

V is TRBV7-9 and J is TRBJ1-2; without DNA, the TCRdb call of TRBD1 cannot be checked. The CDR3 consists of 13 residues. Germline CDR1 and CDR2: SEHNR and FQNEAQ (reference sequence). The CDR3 reads CASSPGGGDGYTF.

The CDR3 is CASSLRLGANTEAFF. This chain joins TRBV5-1 and TRBJ1-1; TCRdb's D call of TRBD1 is untestable without DNA. Germline V gives CDR1 SGHRS, CDR2 YFSETQ. This CDR3 is 15 amino acids long.

The chain links TRBV5-1 to TRBJ2-1; the D gene TCRdb calls, TRBD2, cannot be checked with no DNA. CDR3 length: 19 amino acids. The germline V gene encodes CDR1 SGHRS and CDR2 YFSETQ. This CDR3 reads CASSLAAGASGVLYNEQFF.